The TCR beta chain under discussion was sequenced for a study of T-cell memory formation after mild COVID-19. Study outcomes and limitations: Those CD4+ clones that contracted were mainly in CM and EM (CD8+ ones in EMRA). CD4/CD8 balance held among clones contracting day 15 to 85, and later expanders leaned CD4+. A subset of responding clones appeared in pre-infection memory, suggesting cross-reactive memory joined.

Details on this clonotype: Its antigen is unidentified.

V lost 6 bases, J lost 5 bases, and 13 bases lay in between. This CDR3 comprises 13 residues. Germline CDR1 reads MDHEN; CDR2 reads SYDVKM. MiXCR, applied by TCRdb to the 5' RACE reads, yields one record per CDR3 protein. This table holds hundreds of thousands of distinct CDR3 sequences, roughly a fifth found once. This rearrangement joins TRBV28 to TRBJ2-5; maybe TRBD1 (6 bases). Material for sequencing was PBMCs or a T cell subset sorted from them (not recorded which). The clonotype was recovered from a young man who had mild COVID-19 (a few samples of this study predate the infection). Cell type and time point are not known. CDR3 sequence: CASRGAGSETQYF. The CDR3, as DNA: TGTGCCAGCAGGGGGGCAGGTAGCGAGACCCAGTACTTC.